This is a list of T cell receptor beta chains from one sample in a study of blood T cells in healthy people across ages. MiXCR, applied by TCRdb to the 5' RACE reads, yields one record per CDR3 protein. The table has fewer than 950,000 distinct CDR3 sequences, approximately 35% seen once. Sequencing used blood. These receptors were obtained from a man between 18 and 35 years old in good health. CDR3s include the opening cysteine and the closing phenylalanine or tryptophan. The D gene is left open where the match is weak. Clone size is given for some rows only: seen once, a few or many times, or a class if the clone is expanded.

J gene: TRBJ1-5; D gene: -; clone size: few; V gene: TRBV4-3; CDR3 protein: CPAAKISGQPQHF; CDR3 DNA: TGCCCAGCAGCCAAGATATCGGGTCAGCCCCAGCATTTT
J gene: TRBJ1-4; D gene: -; clone size: -; V gene: TRBV5-1; CDR3 protein: CASSSWTGNEKLFF; CDR3 DNA: TGCGCCAGCAGCTCCTGGACGGGAAATGAAAAACTGTTTTTT
J gene: TRBJ2-1; D gene: -; clone size: -; V gene: TRBV20-1; CDR3 protein: CSAAAVTSYNGQFF; CDR3 DNA: TGCAGTGCTGCAGCGGTGACCTCCTACAATGGGCAGTTCTTC
J gene: TRBJ2-7; D gene: -; clone size: many; V gene: TRBV20-1; CDR3 protein: CSAKSGRGDEQYF; CDR3 DNA: TGCAGTGCTAAATCCGGCCGTGGCGACGAGCAGTACTTC
J gene: TRBJ1-6; D gene: -; clone size: few; V gene: TRBV27; CDR3 protein: CASSSQASPLHF; CDR3 DNA: TGTGCCAGCAGTTCCCAGGCTTCACCCCTCCACTTT
J gene: TRBJ2-5; D gene: TRBD1; clone size: few; V gene: TRBV4-3; CDR3 protein: CASSQSQGETQYF; CDR3 DNA: TGCGCCAGCAGCCAATCACAGGGGGAGACCCAGTACTTC
J gene: TRBJ1-6; D gene: -; clone size: -; V gene: TRBV27; CDR3 protein: CASSLSANSPPHF; CDR3 DNA: TGTGCCAGCAGTTTATCCGCTAATTCACCCCCCCACTTT
J gene: TRBJ2-3; D gene: TRBD2; clone size: few; V gene: TRBV6-2/TRBV6-3; CDR3 protein: CASSYSASGGSDTQYF; CDR3 DNA: TGTGCCAGCAGTTACTCGGCTAGCGGGGGCTCAGATACGCAGTATTTT
J gene: TRBJ2-5; D gene: -; clone size: few; V gene: TRBV9; CDR3 protein: CASSAPRSHNEQYF; CDR3 DNA: TGTGCCAGCAGCGCCCCACGGTCGCACAATGAGCAGTACTTC
J gene: TRBJ2-1; D gene: -; clone size: -; V gene: TRBV4-3; CDR3 protein: CASSPLDSDNEQFF; CDR3 DNA: TGCGCCAGCAGCCCGTTGGACAGCGACAATGAGCAGTTCTTC
J gene: TRBJ1-1; D gene: -; clone size: few; V gene: TRBV20-1; CDR3 protein: CSASESGTEAFF; CDR3 DNA: TGCAGTGCTAGTGAGAGTGGCACTGAAGCTTTCTTT
J gene: TRBJ2-7; D gene: -; clone size: few; V gene: TRBV7-2; CDR3 protein: CASSLSFRYEQYF; CDR3 DNA: TGTGCCAGCAGCTTAAGTTTCCGCTACGAGCAGTACTTC
J gene: TRBJ2-2; D gene: -; clone size: few; V gene: TRBV5-1; CDR3 protein: CASMKVLNTGELFF; CDR3 DNA: TGCGCCAGCATGAAGGTTTTGAACACCGGGGAGCTGTTTTTT
J gene: TRBJ2-7; D gene: -; clone size: -; V gene: TRBV2; CDR3 protein: CASSDRFQYEQYF; CDR3 DNA: TGTGCCAGCAGTGACAGATTTCAATACGAGCAGTACTTC
J gene: TRBJ2-7; D gene: -; clone size: few; V gene: TRBV3-1; CDR3 protein: CASSTLGSYNEQYF; CDR3 DNA: TGTGCCAGCAGCACTCTGGGCTCCTACAATGAGCAGTACTTC
J gene: TRBJ1-2; D gene: TRBD1; clone size: few; V gene: TRBV9; CDR3 protein: CASSVSERTGGANYGYTF; CDR3 DNA: TGTGCCAGCAGCGTCTCAGAACGGACAGGGGGCGCGAACTATGGCTACACCTTC
J gene: TRBJ1-2; D gene: -; clone size: -; V gene: TRBV7-9; CDR3 protein: CASSLESPGLGYGYTF; CDR3 DNA: TGTGCCAGCAGCTTAGAAAGTCCAGGACTGGGCTATGGCTACACCTTC
J gene: TRBJ2-3; D gene: TRBD2; clone size: -; V gene: TRBV5-1; CDR3 protein: CASSSNPSGAADTQYF; CDR3 DNA: TGCGCCAGCAGCTCTAACCCTAGCGGGGCCGCAGATACGCAGTATTTT
J gene: TRBJ2-3; D gene: -; clone size: -; V gene: TRBV7-2; CDR3 protein: CASSLGRGGQSTDTQYF; CDR3 DNA: TGTGCCAGCAGCTTAGGACGGGGCGGGCAGAGCACAGATACGCAGTATTTT
J gene: TRBJ2-1; D gene: TRBD2; clone size: few; V gene: TRBV15; CDR3 protein: CATSRDVLAGWYNEQFF; CDR3 DNA: TGTGCCACCAGCAGAGATGTACTAGCGGGGTGGTACAATGAGCAGTTCTTC
J gene: TRBJ2-7; D gene: TRBD1; clone size: -; V gene: TRBV7-9; CDR3 protein: CASSLGVTFSGTGGYERYF; CDR3 DNA: TGTGCCAGCAGCTTAGGGGTCACCTTTTCCGGGACAGGGGGCTACGAGCGGTACTTC
J gene: TRBJ2-1; D gene: -; clone size: -; V gene: TRBV9; CDR3 protein: CASTPGIYLETQFF; CDR3 DNA: TGTGCCAGCACGCCGGGAATTTATCTAGAGACCCAGTTCTTC
J gene: TRBJ1-2; D gene: -; clone size: many; V gene: TRBV7-9; CDR3 protein: CASSWRGNGYTF; CDR3 DNA: TGTGCCAGCAGCTGGCGCGGGAATGGCTACACCTTC
J gene: TRBJ2-1; D gene: -; clone size: -; V gene: TRBV5-1; CDR3 protein: CASSLVPEFNEQFF; CDR3 DNA: TGCGCCAGCAGCTTGGTTCCAGAGTTCAATGAGCAGTTCTTC
J gene: TRBJ1-6; D gene: -; clone size: once; V gene: TRBV11-2; CDR3 protein: CASSLGHLSPPHF; CDR3 DNA: TGTGCCAGCAGCCTTGGACACCTTTCACCCCCCCACTTT
J gene: TRBJ2-6; D gene: TRBD1; clone size: -; V gene: TRBV7-9; CDR3 protein: CASSIKTGGTTTGANVLTF; CDR3 DNA: TGTGCCAGCAGCATCAAAACAGGGGGCACAACAACCGGGGCCAACGTCCTGACTTTC
J gene: TRBJ2-7; D gene: -; clone size: once; V gene: TRBV6-1; CDR3 protein: CASRQRDGPYEQYF; CDR3 DNA: TGTGCCAGCAGACAGAGGGACGGGCCCTACGAGCAGTACTTC
J gene: TRBJ2-6; D gene: -; clone size: many; V gene: TRBV3-1; CDR3 protein: CASSLQGANVLTF; CDR3 DNA: TGTGCCAGCAGCTTACAGGGGGCCAACGTCCTGACTTTC
J gene: TRBJ1-2; D gene: -; clone size: many; V gene: TRBV29-1; CDR3 protein: CSVGGQDYGYTF; CDR3 DNA: TGCAGCGTTGGAGGGCAAGACTATGGCTACACCTTC
J gene: TRBJ1-3; D gene: -; clone size: -; V gene: TRBV25-1; CDR3 protein: CASSESLQAGDTIYF; CDR3 DNA: TGTGCCAGCAGTGAATCTCTCCAGGCCGGGGACACCATATATTTT
J gene: TRBJ2-3; D gene: -; clone size: many; V gene: TRBV12-3/TRBV12-4; CDR3 protein: CASSLYGGGLSTDTQYF; CDR3 DNA: TGTGCCAGCAGTTTGTATGGCGGGGGCCTTAGCACAGATACGCAGTATTTT
J gene: TRBJ2-3; D gene: -; clone size: few; V gene: TRBV12-3/TRBV12-4; CDR3 protein: CASSLTGLGDTQYF; CDR3 DNA: TGTGCCAGCAGTTTAACCGGGCTGGGGGATACGCAGTATTTT
J gene: TRBJ2-3; D gene: TRBD2; clone size: few; V gene: TRBV2; CDR3 protein: CASSASRGGTDTQYF; CDR3 DNA: TGTGCCAGCAGTGCCTCGCGGGGGGGCACAGATACGCAGTATTTT
J gene: TRBJ1-5; D gene: -; clone size: -; V gene: TRBV4-3; CDR3 protein: CASSQDWGVNQPQHF; CDR3 DNA: TGCGCCAGCAGCCAAGATTGGGGGGTAAATCAGCCCCAGCATTTT
J gene: TRBJ2-3; D gene: -; clone size: -; V gene: TRBV9; CDR3 protein: CASSPPTGTGTDTQYF; CDR3 DNA: TGTGCCAGCAGCCCCCCGACGGGGACCGGCACAGATACGCAGTATTTT
J gene: TRBJ1-5; D gene: -; clone size: few; V gene: TRBV12-3/TRBV12-4; CDR3 protein: CASAGAGNQPQHF; CDR3 DNA: TGTGCCAGCGCAGGGGCTGGGAATCAGCCCCAGCATTTT
J gene: TRBJ2-3; D gene: -; clone size: -; V gene: TRBV4-3; CDR3 protein: CASSPSPLGTDTQYF; CDR3 DNA: TGCGCCAGCAGCCCCTCGCCGTTGGGGACAGATACGCAGTATTTT
J gene: TRBJ2-1; D gene: -; clone size: -; V gene: TRBV20-1; CDR3 protein: CSAIASPGWYNEQYF; CDR3 DNA: TGCAGTGCTATCGCCTCGCCAGGGTGGTACAATGAGCAGTACTTT
J gene: TRBJ2-2; D gene: TRBD2; clone size: -; V gene: TRBV2; CDR3 protein: CASSEGQGGAGELFF; CDR3 DNA: TGTGCCAGCAGTGAAGGTCAGGGAGGGGCCGGGGAGCTGTTTTTT
J gene: TRBJ1-2; D gene: TRBD1; clone size: few; V gene: TRBV18; CDR3 protein: CASSPDATGGGNYGYTF; CDR3 DNA: TGTGCCAGCTCACCCGACGCGACAGGGGGTGGAAACTATGGCTACACCTTC
J gene: TRBJ1-6; D gene: TRBD1; clone size: -; V gene: TRBV2; CDR3 protein: CASRGQVANSPLHF; CDR3 DNA: TGTGCCAGCAGGGGACAGGTCGCTAATTCACCCCTCCACTTT
J gene: TRBJ2-5; D gene: TRBD1; clone size: -; V gene: TRBV28; CDR3 protein: CASSPSQDRVQETQYF; CDR3 DNA: TGTGCCAGCAGTCCATCACAGGACAGGGTTCAAGAGACCCAGTACTTC